This T cell receptor beta chain comes out of a study of blood T cell repertoires in COVID-19. The method was immunoSEQ multiplex PCR; TCRdb's version includes in-frame clones alone and lacks a portion of them. The sample has 400,000 to 550,000 clones, more than 85% seen once. The CDR3 extends over 15 amino acids. Trimming shortened V by 0 bases and J by 3 bases, and 12 bases separated the two germline ends. From germline, CDR1 is SGDLS and CDR2 YYNGEE. The source material was peripheral blood. The chain uses TRBV9 and TRBJ1-1; D is possibly TRBD1 (5 bases). This clonotype was obtained from a woman in her 30s with acute or convalescent COVID-19. The CDR3 DNA follows: TGTGCCAGCAGCGTAGAGCCGGGGGTTGACACTGAAGCTTTCTTT. Translating gives CASSVEPGVDTEAFF.